This is a list of T cell receptor beta chains from one sample in a study of glioma-infiltrating T cells after dendritic cell vaccination. Here immunoSEQ multiplex PCR was the method, and the copy in TCRdb shows in-frame clones only, minus some. The table shows roughly 52,000 clones, with approximately 85% occurring only once. Sequenced material: blood, taken before dendritic cell vaccination. These TCRs come from a human donor with glioblastoma. The CDR3 runs from the conserved cysteine through the conserved F or W. D genes are given only for firm matches. Rows may omit the clone size; those that give it use once, few, many or a size class.

CDR3nt: TGTGCCAGCAGCTTAGGGCTTCAGGGATTGGGCTACACCTTC
CDR3aa: CASSLGLQGLGYTF
abundance: NA
j_gene: TRBJ1-2
v_gene: TRBV7-2
d_gene: NA

CDR3nt: TGTGCCAGCAGCGTAATTGAGGGATTCGATTCACCCCTCCACTTT
CDR3aa: CASSVIEGFDSPLHF
abundance: NA
j_gene: TRBJ1-6
v_gene: TRBV9
d_gene: NA

CDR3nt: TGTGCCAGTAGTCCTGGACAGAACTATGGCTACACCTTC
CDR3aa: CASSPGQNYGYTF
abundance: NA
j_gene: TRBJ1-2
v_gene: TRBV19
d_gene: NA

CDR3nt: TGTGCCAGCAGCCCAACTAGCGGCCACGAGGTCGATGAGCAGTTCTTC
CDR3aa: CASSPTSGHEVDEQFF
abundance: NA
j_gene: TRBJ2-1
v_gene: TRBV7-9
d_gene: TRBD2

CDR3nt: TGTGCCAGCAGCCAAGCCTGGCCGGGGTCACCCCTCCACTTT
CDR3aa: CASSQAWPGSPLHF
abundance: few
j_gene: TRBJ1-6
v_gene: TRBV14
d_gene: NA

CDR3nt: TGTGCCAGCCAGAGAGGATCGAACACTGAAGCTTTCTTT
CDR3aa: CASQRGSNTEAFF
abundance: NA
j_gene: TRBJ1-1
v_gene: TRBV6-5
d_gene: NA

CDR3nt: TGCGCCAGCAGCCAACTTCTAGCGGGAGGGTCCGGGGAGCTGTTTTTT
CDR3aa: CASSQLLAGGSGELFF
abundance: few
j_gene: TRBJ2-2
v_gene: TRBV4-3
d_gene: TRBD2

CDR3nt: TGTGCCAGCAGGCCGAAGGGCTACACCTTC
CDR3aa: CASRPKGYTF
abundance: NA
j_gene: TRBJ1-2
v_gene: TRBV30
d_gene: NA

CDR3nt: TGCGCCACGCTTGGGGACAGCTATGGCTACACCTTC
CDR3aa: CATLGDSYGYTF
abundance: NA
j_gene: TRBJ1-2
v_gene: TRBV10-2
d_gene: TRBD1

CDR3nt: TGTGCCAGCAGCTTGGGGGACAGGGGCTTTAGCTCTGGAAACACCATATATTTT
CDR3aa: CASSLGDRGFSSGNTIYF
abundance: NA
j_gene: TRBJ1-3
v_gene: TRBV5-4
d_gene: TRBD1

CDR3nt: TGCGCCAGCAGCCCCGTTCAGGGGGGCATGAACACTGAAGCTTTCTTT
CDR3aa: CASSPVQGGMNTEAFF
abundance: NA
j_gene: TRBJ1-1
v_gene: TRBV4-1
d_gene: TRBD1

CDR3nt: TGTGCCAGCAGCGCGGGTCCAGGGAGGGGGACGAACAATGAGCAGTTCTTC
CDR3aa: CASSAGPGRGTNNEQFF
abundance: NA
j_gene: TRBJ2-1
v_gene: TRBV7-3
d_gene: NA